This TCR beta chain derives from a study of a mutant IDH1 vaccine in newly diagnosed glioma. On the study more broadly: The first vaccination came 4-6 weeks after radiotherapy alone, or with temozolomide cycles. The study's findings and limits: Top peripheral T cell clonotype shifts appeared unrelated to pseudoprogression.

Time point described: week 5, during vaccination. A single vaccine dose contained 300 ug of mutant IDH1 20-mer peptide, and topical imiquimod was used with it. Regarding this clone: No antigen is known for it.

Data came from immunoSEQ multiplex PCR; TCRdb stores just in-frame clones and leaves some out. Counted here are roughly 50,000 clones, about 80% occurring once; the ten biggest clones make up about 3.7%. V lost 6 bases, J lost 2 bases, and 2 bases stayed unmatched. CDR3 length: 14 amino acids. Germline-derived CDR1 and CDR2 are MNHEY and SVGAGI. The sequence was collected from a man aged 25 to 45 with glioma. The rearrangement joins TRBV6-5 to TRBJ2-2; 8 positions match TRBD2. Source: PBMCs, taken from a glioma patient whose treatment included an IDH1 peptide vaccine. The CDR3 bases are TGTGCCAGCAGGAGCGGGGGAAACACCGGGGAGCTGTTTTTT. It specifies CASRSGGNTGELFF.